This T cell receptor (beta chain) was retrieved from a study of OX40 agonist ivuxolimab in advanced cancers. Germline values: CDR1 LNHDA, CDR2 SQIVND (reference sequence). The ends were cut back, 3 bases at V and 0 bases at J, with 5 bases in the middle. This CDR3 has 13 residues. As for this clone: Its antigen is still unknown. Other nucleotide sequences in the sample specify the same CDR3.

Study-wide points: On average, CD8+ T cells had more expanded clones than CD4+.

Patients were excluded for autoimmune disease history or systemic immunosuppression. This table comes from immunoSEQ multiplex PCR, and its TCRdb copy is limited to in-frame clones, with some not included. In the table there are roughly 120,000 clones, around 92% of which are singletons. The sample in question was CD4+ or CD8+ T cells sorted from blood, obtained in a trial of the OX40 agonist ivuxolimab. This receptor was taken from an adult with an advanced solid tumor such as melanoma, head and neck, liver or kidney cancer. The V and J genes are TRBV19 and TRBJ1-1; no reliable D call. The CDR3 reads CASSISVNTEAFF. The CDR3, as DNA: TGTGCCAGTAGTATCTCAGTGAACACTGAAGCTTTCTTT.